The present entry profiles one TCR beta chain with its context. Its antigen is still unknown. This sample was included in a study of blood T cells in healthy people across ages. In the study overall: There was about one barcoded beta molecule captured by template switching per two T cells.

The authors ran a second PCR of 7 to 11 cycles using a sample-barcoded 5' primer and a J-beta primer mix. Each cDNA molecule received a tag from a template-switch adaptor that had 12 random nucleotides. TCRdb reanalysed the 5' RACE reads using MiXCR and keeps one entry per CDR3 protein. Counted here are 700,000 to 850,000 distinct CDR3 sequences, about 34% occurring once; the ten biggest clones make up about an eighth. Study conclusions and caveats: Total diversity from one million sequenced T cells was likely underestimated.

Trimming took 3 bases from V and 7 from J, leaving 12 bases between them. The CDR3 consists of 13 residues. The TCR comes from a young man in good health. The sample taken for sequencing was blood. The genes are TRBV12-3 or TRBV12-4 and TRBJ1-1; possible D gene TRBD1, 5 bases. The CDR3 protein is CASSLGGEREAFF. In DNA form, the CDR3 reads TGTGCCAGCAGTTTGGGGGGAGAACGTGAAGCTTTCTTT.